Below, 18 T cell receptor beta chains from the same sample are listed, as sequenced in a study of patients and donors after allogeneic stem cell transplantation. One entry per CDR3 protein, called by TCRdb with MiXCR from the RT-PCR reads. The sample includes roughly 960,000 distinct CDR3 sequences, roughly 18% seen only once; the top ten take under 6.5%. The sample taken for sequencing was blood, either unsorted or a sorted T cell fraction (not recorded which). These receptor sequences come from a human donor who was either an allogeneic HSCT recipient or a stem cell or donor lymphocyte infusion donor (not recorded which). It is not recorded whose cells these are; they may come from a transplant donor.

This chain uses TRBV7-2 with TRBJ2-2; 10 bases fit TRBD2. V shed 5 bases and J 8 bases; nucleotides not matched to a gene: 8. Per the germline V gene, CDR1 is SGHTA and CDR2 is FQGNSA. The length of the CDR3 is 15 residues. CDR3 nucleotide sequence: TGTGCCAGCAGCCCGCCGGGACTAGCGATGGGGGAGCTGTTTTTT. Residues: CASSPPGLAMGELFF.

This clonotype was observed a few times. This rearrangement joins TRBV3-1 to TRBJ2-1; 9 bases agree with TRBD2. The V gene end was trimmed by 1 base and the J gene end by 7 bases; junction bases not matched to a gene: 2. The CDR3 sequence is 14 residues long. Germline-derived CDR1 and CDR2 are LGHDT and YNNKEL (reference sequence). The CDR3, as DNA: TGTGCCAGCAGCCAAGTGCTAGCGGGAAATGAGCAGTTCTTC. This encodes CASSQVLAGNEQFF.

Turning to this clonotype: One base away lies a much larger clone, so this may be a sequencing read error. V usage is TRBV10-2 and J usage is TRBJ2-1, with D perhaps matching TRBD1 (5 bases). Germline values: CDR1 WSHSY, CDR2 SAAADI. The CDR3 has 11 residues. The chain's CDR3 is CASSPRDEQIF. CDR3 nucleotide sequence: TGCGCCAGCAGTCCCAGGGATGAGCAGATCTTC.

This clonotype has a handful of counts. The chain joins TRBV20-1 to TRBJ2-7; 14 bases line up with TRBD2. The CDR3 extends over 15 amino acids. Germline trimming cut 0 bases from V and 6 bases from J; bases unmatched to any gene: 4. CDR1 and CDR2 from the germline V gene are DFQATT and SNEGSKA (reference sequence). In DNA, the CDR3 is TGCAGTGCTAGAGACCCCGGGACTAGCGGGAGCGAGCAGTACTTC. It yields the protein CSARDPGTSGSEQYF.

This clonotype was seen more than once but under ten times. This chain joins TRBV12-3 or TRBV12-4 and TRBJ2-1, with 7 positions matching TRBD2. The trim removed 0 bases at V and 8 bases at J, leaving 10 bases unmatched. CDR3 size: 16 residues. Written as DNA, the CDR3 is TGTGCCAGCAGTTTAGCGGGAGGGCTTCCGTACGATGAGCAGTTCTTC. It encodes CASSLAGGLPYDEQFF.

The chain uses TRBV10-3 and TRBJ2-3; 9 bases map to TRBD2. The CDR3 runs 16 residues. Per germline, CDR1 ENHRY and CDR2 SYGVKD. V trimming: 9 bases; J trimming: 0 bases; junction bases outside the gene matches: 10. The CDR3 sequence: CAMKASGTSSTDTQYF. CDR3 DNA sequence: TGTGCCATGAAGGCTAGCGGGACGTCTAGCACAGATACGCAGTATTTT.

CDR3 bases: TGTGCCAGCAGTTACTTGGCGGATTTCTACAATGAGCAGTTCTTC. Its protein product is CASSYLADFYNEQFF. This sequence joins TRBV6-5 and TRBJ2-1; D is ambiguous. V was pared by 1 base and J by 3 bases, with 10 bases between. The germline CDR1 and CDR2 sequences are MNHEY and SVGAGI. This CDR3 spans 15 amino acids.

There are a few counts of this clonotype. The rearrangement uses TRBV29-1 and TRBJ2-2; 8 nucleotides line up with TRBD2. The CDR3 extends over 14 amino acids. V was clipped by 7 bases and J by 3 bases; unmatched bases: 7. CDR1 and CDR2 (germline): SQVTM, ANQGSEA. For the CDR3, the DNA is TGCAGCGGACGGTTAGCGGGGTACACCGGGGAGCTGTTTTTT. This translates into CSGRLAGYTGELFF.

This clonotype was counted between two and nine times. The chain recombines TRBV2 with TRBJ1-1; D is possibly TRBD1 (5 bases). The CDR3 has 13 residues. The germline gives CDR1 SNHLY, CDR2 FYNNEI. V lost 2 bases to trimming and J lost 7 bases, with 11 bases between them. Written as DNA, the CDR3 is TGTGCCAGCAGTGAAAGGGGCGGAAATGAAGCTTTCTTT. This gives the protein CASSERGGNEAFF.

The chain couples TRBV4-3 to TRBJ2-5; TRBD1 matches 10 bases. V lost 1 base to trimming and J lost 5 bases; unmatched junction nucleotides: 10. CDR3 length equals 17 residues. Germline-derived CDR1 and CDR2 are LGHNA and YSLEER. In DNA, the CDR3 is TGCGCCAGCAGCCAAGTAAAGGGACAGGGGCGCGGGGAGACCCAGTACTTC. Protein sequence: CASSQVKGQGRGETQYF.

The V gene is TRBV10-3, the J gene TRBJ2-1; 12 bases are a match to TRBD2. CDR3 length equals 15 residues. V shed 5 bases and J 7 bases; nucleotides not matched to a gene: 6. The germline V gene has CDR1 ENHRY and CDR2 SYGVKD. The CDR3 loop reads CAISPTTSGRNEQFF. The DNA of the CDR3 is TGTGCCATCAGTCCCACCACTAGCGGGAGGAATGAGCAGTTCTTC.

This clonotype was observed a handful of times. The chain carries TRBV5-1 and TRBJ2-3; D not resolved. V gave up 5 bases and J gave up 0 bases, with 13 bases separating them. The CDR3 is 15 amino acids. The V gene's germline CDR1 is SGHRS and CDR2 YFSETQ. The CDR3 sequence: CASSERTASTDTQYF. The CDR3 nucleotides are TGCGCCAGCAGTGAAAGGACGGCTAGCACAGATACGCAGTATTTT.

The V call is TRBV10-3, the J call TRBJ1-4; TRBD1 agrees at 7 bases. This CDR3 has 13 amino acids. The germline CDR1 and CDR2 sequences are ENHRY and SYGVKD. The V segment lost 10 bases and the J segment 3 bases; nucleotides outside the gene matches: 5. The CDR3 nucleotides read TGTGCCAGCGGGGACAGTTCTAATGAAAAACTGTTTTTT. Residues: CASGDSSNEKLFF.

The chain combines TRBV19 with TRBJ2-7; 8 bases agree with TRBD1. Trimming took 2 bases from V and 2 from J; bases not matched to a gene: 5. Germline CDR1 LNHDA, CDR2 SQIVND (reference sequence). This CDR3 comprises 15 residues. The CDR3 DNA reads TGTGCCAGTAGTATACCCGGGACAGGCACCTACGAGCAGTACTTC. Its translation: CASSIPGTGTYEQYF.

This clonotype was seen a handful of times. The chain has TRBV27 and TRBJ1-6; possibly TRBD1 for D (5 bases). The germline gives CDR1 MNHEY, CDR2 SMNVEV (reference sequence). The V end was cut by 8 bases, the J end by 4 bases, with 15 bases between. The CDR3 contains 15 residues. The DNA for the CDR3 is TGTGCCAGCGGTCATTTTGGGGCATATAATTCACCCCTCCACTTT. Encoded protein: CASGHFGAYNSPLHF.

The chain uses TRBV20-1 and TRBJ2-2, with D perhaps matching TRBD1 (6 bases). CDR1 is DFQATT and CDR2 is SNEGSKA in the germline V gene (reference sequence). V lost 6 bases and J 2 bases, leaving 16 bases between the germline ends. This CDR3 spans 15 amino acids. The CDR3 nucleotides are TGCAGTGCCATGGGGGCAGGGAGAAACACCGGGGAGCTGTTTTTT. This translates into CSAMGAGRNTGELFF.

This clonotype has ten or more counts. This chain joins TRBV29-1 and TRBJ1-2; D is undetermined. The CDR3 loop spans 12 amino acids. Germline assignment: CDR1 SQVTM and CDR2 ANQGSEA. Trimming took off 4 bases at V and 3 bases at J, with 9 bases between the two ends. The CDR3 nucleotides are TGCAGCGTTGCCGGACTGGACTATGGCTACACCTTC. Its protein product is CSVAGLDYGYTF.

There are a few counts of this clonotype. The rearrangement uses TRBV14 and TRBJ2-1; 7 bases line up with TRBD2. Germline V gene sequence: CDR1 SGHDN, CDR2 FVKESK. J lost 9 bases, V lost 5 bases, and 13 bases had no gene match. The CDR3 is 15 residues long. This CDR3 reads CASSIREARIFEQFF. The CDR3 nucleotides are TGTGCCAGCAGCATTCGGGAGGCCCGTATATTTGAGCAGTTCTTC.